One sample yielded the 10 T cell receptor beta chains listed below, sequenced in a study of T cells in Graves' hyperthyroidism and ophthalmopathy. TCR beta CDR3 sequences were amplified from RNA transcripts. With the HTBI primer set, the TCR CDR3 went through a first round of RT-PCR. From the multiplex PCR reads, TCRdb called clonotypes with MiXCR, one entry per CDR3 protein. Of a few hundred thousand distinct CDR3 sequences in the sample, approximately 14% were seen once. Sequenced sample: blood. The receptors derive from a woman in her twenties or thirties with Graves' hyperthyroidism.

V usage is TRBV29-1 and J usage is TRBJ1-5; TRBD1 agrees at 11 bases. The CDR3 runs to 14 residues. V was clipped by 6 bases and J by 3 bases; unmatched bases: 4. Germline V gene data show CDR1 as SQVTM and CDR2 as ANQGSEA. DNA for the CDR3: TGCAGCGTCGCGGGACAGGGGGACAATCAGCCCCAGCATTTT. This sequence encodes CSVAGQGDNQPQHF. Variable domain in full (rest from reference TRBV29-1 and TRBJ1-5): SAVISQKPSRDICQRGTSLTIQCQVDSQVTMMFWYRQQPGQSLTLIATANQGSEATYESGFVIDKFPISRPNLTFSTLTVSNMSPEDSSIYLCSVAGQGDNQPQHFGDGTRLSIL.

This clonotype appeared many times. This chain links TRBV28 with TRBJ2-3; no clear D. The CDR3 is 16 amino acids. Germline-derived CDR1 and CDR2 are MDHEN and SYDVKM. The V end was cut by 5 bases, the J end by 1 base, with 16 bases between. CDR3 in amino acids: CASSPDVRSGTDTQYF. The CDR3 DNA is TGTGCCAGCAGTCCCGATGTGAGGAGCGGCACAGATACGCAGTATTTT. Full variable domain (outside the CDR3, taken from reference TRBV28 and TRBJ2-3): DVKVTQSSRYLVKRTGEKVFLECVQDMDHENMFWYRQDPGLGLRLIYFSYDVKMKEKGDIPEGYSVSREKKERFSLILESASTNQTSMYLCASSPDVRSGTDTQYFGPGTRLTVL.

This clonotype appeared many times. The chain joins TRBV20-1 to TRBJ2-5, with D tentatively TRBD2 (6 bases). Germline V lookup: CDR1 DFQATT, CDR2 SNEGSKA (reference sequence). There are 15 residues in the CDR3. V was clipped by 1 base and J by 5 bases, with 17 bases between them. The CDR3 sequence is CSARGGGLGVETQYF. The CDR3 DNA reads as TGCAGTGCTAGAGGTGGAGGGTTAGGTGTGGAGACCCAGTACTTC.

The chain carries TRBV7-9 and TRBJ2-7; a possible D gene is TRBD1 (6 bases). The CDR3 totals 14 residues. V was cut by 5 bases and J by 3 bases, with 14 bases left in between. Germline V gene sequence: CDR1 SEHNR, CDR2 FQNEAQ (reference sequence). CDR3 nucleotides: TGTGCCAGCAGCCCCCAGGGACAAAGCTACGAGCAGTACTTC. The encoded protein is CASSPQGQSYEQYF.

Note on this clonotype: A much larger clone lies a single base off, so this may be a read error. The chain has TRBV7-9 and TRBJ2-3; maybe TRBD1 (5 bases). The CDR3 has 12 amino acids. CDR1 is SEHNR, CDR2 FQNEAQ, per germline (reference sequence). The CDR3 DNA reads TGTGCCGGCAGCCAGGGATCAGATACGCAGTATTTT. It yields the protein CAGSQGSDTQYF.

This clonotype has ten or more counts. The chain joins TRBV27 to TRBJ1-1, with D uncertain. Germline CDR1 reads MNHEY; CDR2 reads SMNVEV (reference sequence). The CDR3 contains 13 residues. Trimming removed 5 bases at V and 1 base at J, with 8 bases between. The CDR3 DNA follows: TGTGCCAGCAGTGCTTACCCGAACACTGAAGCTTTCTTT. Amino acid sequence: CASSAYPNTEAFF.

The V and J genes are TRBV10-3 and TRBJ2-7; tentatively, D is TRBD2 (5 bases). The CDR3 consists of 14 residues. V shed 7 bases and J shed 5 bases, with 18 bases lying between them. CDR1 is ENHRY, CDR2 SYGVKD, per germline. This chain's CDR3 is CAINPRGSKNEQYF. The DNA for the CDR3 is TGTGCCATCAACCCCCGGGGTTCCAAAAACGAGCAGTACTTC.

This clonotype was detected ten times or more. The V call is TRBV5-1, the J call TRBJ2-5; no clear D gene. Trimming removed 4 bases at V and 5 bases at J, with 9 bases between. The CDR3 consists of 12 residues. Germline-derived CDR1 and CDR2 are SGHRS and YFSETQ. The CDR3 bases are TGCGCCAGCAGCCGGATGAGCGAGACCCAGTACTTC. Its protein product is CASSRMSETQYF.

This clonotype was seen more than once but under ten times. CDR3 sequence: CSAKASTAYEQYF. CDR3 nucleotides: TGCAGTGCTAAGGCTAGCACGGCTTACGAGCAGTACTTC. The chain employs TRBV20-1 and TRBJ2-7; a possible D gene is TRBD2 (5 bases). Trimming stripped 4 bases from V and 4 bases from J, with 14 bases between. The CDR3 is 13 residues long. In germline, CDR1 is DFQATT, CDR2 SNEGSKA (reference sequence).

This clonotype was observed a handful of times. The V and J genes are TRBV5-6 and TRBJ1-3; no clear D gene. Per the germline V gene, CDR1 is SGHDT and CDR2 is YYEEEE. Trimming left V 0 bases short and J 3 bases short, with 7 bases between. CDR3 length: 14 residues. The CDR3 DNA is TGTGCCAGCAGCTTGGGGGCTGGTGGAAACACCATATATTTT. Translating it yields CASSLGAGGNTIYF.